The 9 T cell receptor beta chains listed next were all sequenced from one sample in a study of shared clonotypes between healthy human individuals. Some clones are missing from TCRdb's copy, which holds only in-frame ones; the method was immunoSEQ multiplex PCR. The sample consists of hundreds of thousands of clones, around 96% of them appearing once. Positively selected for CCR7, the CD45RO-negative cells used as naive CD8 cells excluded terminally differentiated effector memory CD45RA+ cells. Source material: naive CD8+ T cells sorted from blood. These receptors originate from a woman aged 25 to 45 in good health.

V usage is TRBV10-2 and J usage is TRBJ1-2; D remains ambiguous. V lost 0 bases and J 8 bases, leaving 22 bases between the germline ends. This CDR3 is built from 17 residues. The germline V gene has CDR1 WSHSY and CDR2 SAAADI. CDR3 sequence: CASSESIRGREGFGYTF. DNA of the CDR3: TGCGCCAGCAGTGAGTCGATTCGGGGTCGGGAAGGGTTCGGCTACACCTTC.

This sequence joins TRBV2 and TRBJ2-6; D remains ambiguous. Looked up from germline, CDR1 is SNHLY and CDR2 is FYNNEI. V was clipped by 4 bases and J by 1 base, with 20 bases between them. This CDR3 is built from 19 residues. The CDR3 DNA follows: TGTGCCAGCAGTGTCTCGGCGGTAATCAAGAGGTCTGGGGCCAACGTCCTGACTTTC. Protein product: CASSVSAVIKRSGANVLTF.

The chain uses TRBV27 and TRBJ2-5, with a possible D match to TRBD1 (6 bases). The CDR3 has 14 residues. Per germline, CDR1 MNHEY and CDR2 SMNVEV (reference sequence). V shed 6 bases and J shed 1 base, with 12 bases lying between them. This CDR3 is CASRSRGTQETQYF. As DNA, the CDR3 is TGTGCCAGCAGGTCGAGGGGGACCCAAGAGACCCAGTACTTC.

The chain recombines TRBV27 with TRBJ2-7; D perhaps matches TRBD1 (6 bases). CDR1 MNHEY and CDR2 SMNVEV come from the germline V gene (reference sequence). This CDR3 is built from 15 residues. V lost 0 bases and J 0 bases, leaving 9 bases between the germline ends. The CDR3 here is CASSLSRGTSYEQYF. The DNA of the CDR3 is TGTGCCAGCAGTTTATCGAGGGGGACCTCCTACGAGCAGTACTTC.

The genes are TRBV28 and TRBJ2-7; 8 bases align to TRBD2. Germline-derived CDR1 and CDR2 are MDHEN and SYDVKM. This CDR3 has 16 amino acids. The junction had 6 bases not matched to a gene; V was cut back by 1 base and J by 1 base. As DNA, the CDR3 is TGTGCCAGCAGTTTATTGGCGGGAGGAGGATCCTACGAGCAGTACTTC. This gives the protein CASSLLAGGGSYEQYF.

Note on this clone: The same CDR3 also results from other DNA sequences found in this sample. The chain combines TRBV19 with TRBJ2-7, with 11 bases identical to TRBD1. The CDR3 totals 14 residues. J was trimmed by 3 bases and V by 8 bases; bases with no gene match: 6. CDR1 is LNHDA, CDR2 SQIVND, per germline (reference sequence). CDR3 nucleotide sequence: TGTGCCAGTTCACCCGGGACAGGGGGCTACGAGCAGTACTTC. Amino acids: CASSPGTGGYEQYF.

The gene calls are TRBV21-1 and TRBJ1-5; the table's D call of TRBD1 was not tested on the DNA. TRBV21-1 is a listed pseudogene. The CDR3 length is 17 residues. The CDR3, as DNA: TGTGCCAGCATCCCGTGGGACAGGGGATTCAGCAATCAGCCCCAGCATTTT. Its translation is CASIPWDRGFSNQPQHF.

This chain connects TRBV19 to TRBJ1-2; D is ambiguous. Germline-derived CDR1 and CDR2 are LNHDA and SQIVND (reference sequence). The V gene lost 4 bases and the J gene lost 8 bases, with 11 bases spanning the gap. The CDR3 has 12 residues. Written as DNA, the CDR3 is TGTGCCAGTAGTACGCTGGTGGCCGGCTACACCTTC. Protein product: CASSTLVAGYTF. Complete variable domain (other parts from reference TRBV19 and TRBJ1-2): DGGITQSPKYLFRKEGQNVTLSCEQNLNHDAMYWYRQDPGQGLRLIYYSQIVNDFQKGDIAEGYSVSREKKESFPLTVTSAQKNPTAFYLCASSTLVAGYTFGSGTRLTVV.

The chain recombines TRBV7-9 with TRBJ2-3, with D unresolved. V lost 4 bases to trimming and J lost 8 bases, with 13 bases between them. CDR1 and CDR2 (germline): SEHNR, FQNEAQ (reference sequence). The CDR3 extends over 13 amino acids. The CDR3 here is CASSSTTGPTQYF. The DNA of the CDR3 is TGTGCCAGCAGCTCGACGACTGGCCCTACGCAGTATTTT.